One sample yielded the 2 T cell receptor beta chains listed below, sequenced in a study of T cell responses to AZD1222 COVID-19 vaccine. The repertoire was sequenced with immunoSEQ multiplex PCR; TCRdb's copy has only in-frame clones and lacks some. The table has roughly 120,000 clones, about 87% seen once. The sample in question was peripheral blood, obtained on day 0 of AZD1222 vaccination. The receptor set was obtained from an adult in good health.

The V call is TRBV3-1 (or the pseudogene TRBV3-2), the J call TRBJ1-5, with D hard to call. V was trimmed by 3 bases and J by 4 bases, leaving 10 bases between them. The CDR3 loop spans 14 amino acids. Germline lookup yields CDR1 LGHDT and CDR2 YNNKEL (reference sequence). The CDR3 is CASSQGLRNQPQHF. The CDR3 DNA follows: TGTGCCAGCAGCCAGGGTTTACGGAATCAGCCCCAGCATTTT.

V usage is TRBV3-1 (or the pseudogene TRBV3-2) and J usage is TRBJ1-4, with D uncertain. Germline V gives CDR1 LGHDT, CDR2 YNNKEL (reference sequence). The CDR3 has 13 amino acids. V was cut by 3 bases and J by 7 bases, with 9 bases left in between. Here the CDR3 DNA reads TGTGCCAGCAGCCAGCTGGGGAGTGAAAAACTGTTTTTT. This codes for CASSQLGSEKLFF.